The next 27 T cell receptor beta chains were all read from a single sample in a study of long-term antiretroviral therapy in people with HIV. At the survey level, the v3.0 immunoSEQ assay was run. The table came from immunoSEQ multiplex PCR; TCRdb's copy has only in-frame clones and leaves some out. Of tens of thousands of clones in the sample, roughly 90% were seen once. The sequencing used unsorted PBMCs, collected just over 5 years after starting antiretroviral therapy. The receptors stem from a woman between 40 and 55 years old with HIV.

The rearrangement joins TRBV11-2 to TRBJ1-1; no firm D call. This CDR3 region has 12 residues. The germline gives CDR1 SGHAT, CDR2 FQNNGV. V was cut by 1 base and J by 7 bases, with 7 bases left in between. CDR3 nucleotide sequence: TGTGCCAGCAGCTTAGCGGCCATTGAAGCTTTCTTT. Translated, it gives CASSLAAIEAFF.

The rearrangement links TRBV2 to TRBJ1-6; D might be TRBD1 (6 bases). This CDR3 comprises 14 residues. CDR1 and CDR2 from the germline V gene are SNHLY and FYNNEI. V dropped 4 bases and J dropped 8 bases, with 12 bases sitting between them. The CDR3 region has the DNA TGTGCCAGCAGTGTGGGGCAGGGGTATTCACCCCTCCACTTT. Its translation is CASSVGQGYSPLHF. Using reference TRBV2 and TRBJ1-6 for the parts outside the CDR3, the full variable domain is EPEVTQTPSHQVTQMGQEVILRCVPISNHLYFYWYRQILGQKVEFLVSFYNNEISEKSEIFDDQFSVERPDGSNFTLKIRSTKLEDSAMYFCASSVGQGYSPLHFGNGTRLTVT.

The chain employs TRBV5-6 and TRBJ1-2; D possibly corresponds to TRBD1 (5 bases). This CDR3 has 13 residues. Trimming took 3 bases from V and 3 from J, leaving 9 bases between them. Germline V gene sequence: CDR1 SGHDT, CDR2 YYEEEE. As DNA, the CDR3 is TGTGCCAGCAGCTGGGGGTCCGACTATGGCTACACCTTC. Translating gives CASSWGSDYGYTF.

This sequence joins TRBV5-1 and TRBJ1-5; TRBD1 matches 7 bases. Germline V lookup: CDR1 SGHRS, CDR2 YFSETQ. The CDR3 sequence is 16 residues long. The trim removed 0 bases at V and 4 bases at J, leaving 7 bases unmatched. The CDR3 nucleotides read TGCGCCAGCAGCTTGGGGGACGCGACAGGGAATCAGCCCCAGCATTTT. Encoded protein: CASSLGDATGNQPQHF.

The chain uses TRBV21-1 and TRBJ2-2; the table's D call, TRBD1, has no DNA check behind it. TRBV21-1 is a pseudogene segment. There are 16 residues in the CDR3. The DNA of the CDR3 is TGTGCCAGCAGCGACCCAGACAGGACGAACACCGGGGAGCTGTTTTTT. Amino acids: CASSDPDRTNTGELFF.

The J gene is TRBJ2-3, the V gene TRBV27; D gene unclear. The CDR3 is 13 residues long. V was cut by 5 bases and J by 4 bases, with 10 bases left in between. Germline assignment: CDR1 MNHEY and CDR2 SMNVEV (reference sequence). In DNA, the CDR3 is TGTGCCAGCAGTCCCGTTGGGGCAGATACGCAGTATTTT. Its protein is CASSPVGADTQYF.

The genes are TRBV6-5 and TRBJ1-1; no firm D call. The V end lost 0 bases, the J end lost 4 bases, and 15 bases lay between the germline ends. Germline V gene data show CDR1 as MNHEY and CDR2 as SVGAGI. This CDR3 contains 16 residues. The CDR3 bases are TGTGCCAGCAGTTACTCGAAGACACACCACAGCACTGAAGCTTTCTTT. Its protein is CASSYSKTHHSTEAFF.

The gene calls are TRBV15 and TRBJ2-7; 7 bases agree with TRBD1. This CDR3 has 14 residues. V lost 3 bases to trimming and J lost 2 bases; unmatched junction nucleotides: 4. Per germline, CDR1 LNHNV and CDR2 YYDKDF (reference sequence). CDR3 sequence: CATSSRQGAYEQYF. CDR3 coding DNA: TGTGCCACCAGCAGTAGACAGGGTGCCTACGAGCAGTACTTC.

J is TRBJ1-3 and V is TRBV10-3, with D hard to call. Germline CDR1 and CDR2: ENHRY and SYGVKD. Trimming stripped 0 bases from V and 0 bases from J, with 6 bases between. The CDR3 loop spans 15 amino acids. The CDR3 loop reads CAISESGSSGNTIYF. The CDR3, as DNA: TGTGCCATCAGTGAGTCAGGCAGCTCTGGAAACACCATATATTTT.

The chain couples TRBV9 to TRBJ1-1; the D is unclear. With 0 bases removed from V and 3 bases from J, the gap between germline ends came to 6 bases. The CDR3 covers 13 residues. Germline-derived CDR1 and CDR2 are SGDLS and YYNGEE. The CDR3 region has the DNA TGTGCCAGCAGCGTAGAGGGTTACACTGAAGCTTTCTTT. Residues: CASSVEGYTEAFF.

CDR3 DNA: TGTGCCAGTCCTCCGGCAGGGGGGAATGAAAAACTGTTTTTT. As protein: CASPPAGGNEKLFF. The chain uses TRBV27 and TRBJ1-4, with 7 nucleotides matching TRBD1. CDR1 is MNHEY and CDR2 is SMNVEV in the germline V gene (reference sequence). The CDR3 totals 14 residues. Trimming at V came to 9 bases and at J to 5 bases, leaving 9 bases not matched to a gene.

This chain links TRBV6-1 with TRBJ1-2; D is undetermined. From germline, CDR1 is MNHNS and CDR2 SASEGT. Deletions cut 5 bases from V and 4 bases from J, with 11 bases between. This CDR3 contains 13 residues. The CDR3 protein is CASSTGKSYGYTF. The CDR3 nucleotides read TGTGCCAGCAGTACCGGGAAGTCCTATGGCTACACCTTC.

This rearrangement joins TRBV19 to TRBJ1-3, with no clear D. CDR3 length equals 14 residues. The V end was cut by 7 bases, the J end by 4 bases, with 14 bases between. The germline gives CDR1 LNHDA, CDR2 SQIVND (reference sequence). In DNA, the CDR3 is TGTGCCAGTAAGGTGCGTGACCCCGGAAACACCATATATTTT. It codes for CASKVRDPGNTIYF. Using reference TRBV19 and TRBJ1-3 for the parts outside the CDR3, the full variable domain is DGGITQSPKYLFRKEGQNVTLSCEQNLNHDAMYWYRQDPGQGLRLIYYSQIVNDFQKGDIAEGYSVSREKKESFPLTVTSAQKNPTAFYLCASKVRDPGNTIYFGEGSWLTVV.

The rearrangement links TRBV21-1 to TRBJ2-7; TRBD1 is the table's D call and was not checked against the DNA. TRBV21-1 represents a pseudogene. This CDR3 has 16 amino acids. The CDR3 here is CASSKVGTGETYEQYF. The CDR3 DNA reads TGTGCCAGCAGCAAAGTTGGGACAGGGGAAACCTACGAGCAGTACTTC.

The chain recombines TRBV7-6 with TRBJ2-2, with D uncertain. CDR1 is SGHVS and CDR2 is FNYEAQ in the germline V gene. This CDR3 contains 13 residues. The V end lost 2 bases, the J end lost 6 bases, and 7 bases lay between the germline ends. CDR3 loop: CASSLSSSGELFF. DNA for the CDR3: TGTGCCAGCAGCTTAAGTAGTTCCGGGGAGCTGTTTTTT.

The chain joins TRBV6-5 to TRBJ2-7; D possibly matches TRBD1 or TRBD2 (5 bases each). V was pared by 0 bases and J by 4 bases, with 10 bases between. Germline-derived CDR1 and CDR2 are MNHEY and SVGAGI. The CDR3 has 14 residues. CDR3 amino acids: CASSYSGTGYEQYF. CDR3 DNA sequence: TGTGCCAGCAGTTACTCCGGGACGGGATACGAGCAGTACTTC.

The chain recombines TRBV10-1 with TRBJ1-1; tentatively, D is TRBD1 (6 bases). The germline V gene has CDR1 WNHNN and CDR2 SYGVQD (reference sequence). The CDR3 is 15 amino acids. V was clipped by 2 bases and J by 0 bases, with 10 bases between them. In DNA, the CDR3 is TGCGCCAGCAGTGAGGGACAGACCTTGAACACTGAAGCTTTCTTT. Protein product: CASSEGQTLNTEAFF.

V and J are TRBV11-2 and TRBJ1-2, with 8 bases matching TRBD1. Germline CDR1 is SGHAT and CDR2 is FQNNGV. The V segment lost 0 bases and the J segment 8 bases; nucleotides outside the gene matches: 5. The CDR3 has 14 residues. This CDR3 is CASSLDQGALGYTF. DNA of the CDR3: TGTGCCAGCAGCTTAGACCAGGGGGCTCTAGGCTACACCTTC.

This clone was recorded once. This chain connects TRBV5-1 to TRBJ2-5, with D possibly being TRBD1 (6 bases). The germline V gene encodes CDR1 SGHRS and CDR2 YFSETQ. The CDR3 is made up of 12 amino acids. Trimming shortened V by 0 bases and J by 7 bases, and 7 bases separated the two germline ends. In nucleotides, the CDR3 is TGCGCCAGCAGCTTGGAAGGGGGGACCCAGTACTTC. Translating gives CASSLEGGTQYF.

The chain combines TRBV2 with TRBJ2-7, with 12 nucleotides matching TRBD2. Trimming at V came to 3 bases and at J to 6 bases, leaving 6 bases not matched to a gene. CDR1 is SNHLY, CDR2 FYNNEI, per germline. The CDR3 has 15 amino acids. The CDR3 sequence: CASSDRLAGVGEQYF. The CDR3 region has the DNA TGTGCCAGCAGTGATCGACTAGCGGGAGTTGGCGAGCAGTACTTC.

The chain carries TRBV7-9 and TRBJ1-1, with 7 bases that match TRBD1. This CDR3 has 15 residues. J was trimmed by 3 bases and V by 5 bases; bases with no gene match: 9. Germline lookup yields CDR1 SEHNR and CDR2 FQNEAQ (reference sequence). As DNA, the CDR3 is TGTGCCAGCAGCGGAAACAGGGGTACCTACACTGAAGCTTTCTTT. Its protein product is CASSGNRGTYTEAFF.

This rearrangement joins TRBV7-2 to TRBJ2-3; D may match TRBD1 or TRBD2 (5 bases each). Germline V gives CDR1 SGHTA, CDR2 FQGNSA. The CDR3 contains 15 residues. The V gene lost 7 bases and the J gene lost 3 bases, with 17 bases spanning the gap. The CDR3 sequence: CASTPGTARTDTQYF. CDR3 in DNA: TGTGCCAGCACACCCGGGACCGCGAGAACAGATACGCAGTATTTT.

This clone was detected only once. The rearrangement uses TRBV7-9 and TRBJ2-1; a weak D match, TRBD2 (5 bases). Trimming left V 3 bases short and J 0 bases short, with 12 bases between. The CDR3 contains 16 residues. Germline lookup yields CDR1 SEHNR and CDR2 FQNEAQ (reference sequence). In DNA, the CDR3 is TGTGCCAGCAGCTTCATGCGGGCCAGCTCCTACAATGAGCAGTTCTTC. This gives the protein CASSFMRASSYNEQFF.

The chain employs TRBV4-1 and TRBJ2-1; a weak D match, TRBD1 (6 bases). The germline V gene encodes CDR1 MGHRA and CDR2 YSYEKL. V lost 4 bases and J lost 5, with 12 bases in between. The CDR3 runs 14 residues. This CDR3 is CASSLWTANNEQFF. The CDR3 coding sequence is TGCGCCAGCAGCCTCTGGACAGCTAACAATGAGCAGTTCTTC.

The chain is built from TRBV2 and TRBJ2-7; D unclear. CDR3 length equals 10 residues. Looked up from germline, CDR1 is SNHLY and CDR2 is FYNNEI. Between the trimmed V and J ends, which lost 6 bases and 3 bases, there was a span of 3 bases. The CDR3 DNA reads TGTGCCAGCAGCTTCTACGAGCAGTACTTC. Protein sequence: CASSFYEQYF.

J is TRBJ2-7 and V is TRBV7-2; the match to TRBD1 covers 10 bases. The CDR3 loop spans 14 amino acids. The germline V gene has CDR1 SGHTA and CDR2 FQGNSA. Trimming removed 4 bases from V and 4 bases from J; junction bases left unmatched: 4. This CDR3 reads CASSSTGGVYEQYF. Written as DNA, the CDR3 is TGTGCCAGCAGCTCGACAGGGGGCGTATACGAGCAGTACTTC.

The chain uses TRBV7-2 and TRBJ2-5; unclear D gene. The CDR3 totals 12 residues. CDR1 is SGHTA, CDR2 FQGNSA, per germline. Deletions cut 4 bases from V and 5 bases from J, with 8 bases between. The CDR3 coding sequence is TGTGCCAGCAGCTCGCTTCGTGAGACCCAGTACTTC. Its translation is CASSSLRETQYF.